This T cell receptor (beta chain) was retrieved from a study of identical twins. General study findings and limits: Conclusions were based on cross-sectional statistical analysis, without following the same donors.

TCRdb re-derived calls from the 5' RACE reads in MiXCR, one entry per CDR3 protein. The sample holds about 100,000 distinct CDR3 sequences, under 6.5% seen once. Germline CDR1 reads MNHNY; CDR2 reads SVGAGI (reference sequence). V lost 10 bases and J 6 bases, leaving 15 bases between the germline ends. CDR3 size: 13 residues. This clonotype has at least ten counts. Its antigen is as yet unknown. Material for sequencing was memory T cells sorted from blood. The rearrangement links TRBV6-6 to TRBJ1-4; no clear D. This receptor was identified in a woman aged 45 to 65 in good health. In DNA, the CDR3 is TGTGCCACCCTGGGGTGGGAAGATGAAAAACTGTTTTTT. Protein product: CATLGWEDEKLFF.